This record looks at one TCR beta chain sequence and its context. Its antigen remains unidentified. This record comes from a study of T cell repertoires in cytomegalovirus infection. Study-wide background: Recently identified HLA-C-restricted CMV epitopes were among the peptides used. In public TCR beta signatures, there were indications of both CMV infection and matching HLA type.

Overall study findings and caveats: HLA-C-restricted CMV clonotypes gave the most frequent clonotype in two of eight donors.

TCRdb reprocessed the reads via MiXCR and lists one record per CDR3 protein. Counted here are around 570,000 distinct CDR3 sequences, 40% occurring once; the ten biggest clones make up 48%. In germline, CDR1 is SGHDN, CDR2 FVKESK. With 1 base removed from V and 0 bases from J, the gap between germline ends came to 12 bases. This CDR3 has 16 amino acids. The sequence was obtained from a human donor in good health (CMV status not recorded). Some clones in this sample may be carry-over from other donors' samples. V gene TRBV14 combines with J gene TRBJ1-1; D is unresolved. The sample consisted of cultured PBMCs, taken from culture after CMV antigen stimulation. CDR3 residues: CASSQGFGVVNTEAFF. The CDR3 DNA reads TGTGCCAGCAGCCAAGGATTTGGAGTGGTGAACACTGAAGCTTTCTTT.